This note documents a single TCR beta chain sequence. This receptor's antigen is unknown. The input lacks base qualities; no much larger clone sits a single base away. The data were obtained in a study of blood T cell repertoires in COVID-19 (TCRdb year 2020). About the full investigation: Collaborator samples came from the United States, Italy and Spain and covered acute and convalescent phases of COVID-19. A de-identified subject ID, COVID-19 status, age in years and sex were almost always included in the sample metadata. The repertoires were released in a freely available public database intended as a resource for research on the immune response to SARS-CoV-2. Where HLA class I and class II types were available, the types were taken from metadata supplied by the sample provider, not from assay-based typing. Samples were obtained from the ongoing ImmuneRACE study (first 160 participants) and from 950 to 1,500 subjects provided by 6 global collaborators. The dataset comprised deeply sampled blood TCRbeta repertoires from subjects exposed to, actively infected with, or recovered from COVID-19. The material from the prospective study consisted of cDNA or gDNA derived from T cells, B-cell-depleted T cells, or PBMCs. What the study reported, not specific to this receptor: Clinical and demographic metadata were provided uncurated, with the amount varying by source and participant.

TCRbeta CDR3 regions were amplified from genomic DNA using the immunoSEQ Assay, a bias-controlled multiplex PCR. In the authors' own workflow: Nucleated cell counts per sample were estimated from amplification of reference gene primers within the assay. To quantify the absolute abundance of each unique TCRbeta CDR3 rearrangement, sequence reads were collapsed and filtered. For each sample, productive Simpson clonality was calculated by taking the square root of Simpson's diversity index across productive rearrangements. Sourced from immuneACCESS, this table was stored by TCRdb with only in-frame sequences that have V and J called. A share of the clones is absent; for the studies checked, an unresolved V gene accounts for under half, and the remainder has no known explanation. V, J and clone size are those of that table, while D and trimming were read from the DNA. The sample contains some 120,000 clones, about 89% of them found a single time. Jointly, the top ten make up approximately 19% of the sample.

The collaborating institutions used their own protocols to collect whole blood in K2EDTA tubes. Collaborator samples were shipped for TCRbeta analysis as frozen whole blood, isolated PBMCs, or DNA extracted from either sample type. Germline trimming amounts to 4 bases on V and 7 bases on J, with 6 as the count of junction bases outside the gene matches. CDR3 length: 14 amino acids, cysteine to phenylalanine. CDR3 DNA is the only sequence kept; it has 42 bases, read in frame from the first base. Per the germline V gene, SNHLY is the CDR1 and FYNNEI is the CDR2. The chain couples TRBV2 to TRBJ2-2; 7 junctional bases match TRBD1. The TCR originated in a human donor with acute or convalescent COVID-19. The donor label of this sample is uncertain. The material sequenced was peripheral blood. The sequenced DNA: TGTGCCAGCAGTGTTCTAGGGGGCTTCGGGGAGCTGTTTTTT. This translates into CASSVLGGFGELFF.